One and the same sample provided the 5 T cell receptor beta chains below, sequenced in a study of blood T cell repertoires in COVID-19. Using immunoSEQ multiplex PCR, the repertoire was profiled, and TCRdb retains in-frame clones only, with some absent. The repertoire holds 150,000 to 200,000 clones, with roughly 87% as singletons. The sequenced material came from peripheral blood. All receptors derive from a woman between 50 and 59 years old with acute or convalescent COVID-19.

The chain combines TRBV9 with TRBJ2-1; 14 nucleotides match TRBD2. CDR1 SGDLS and CDR2 YYNGEE come from the germline V gene. J lost 10 bases, V lost 4 bases, and 4 bases had no gene match. The length of the CDR3 is 14 residues. The CDR3 coding sequence is TGTGCCAGCAGCCCGAGGACTAGCGGGAGGGAGCAGTTCTTC. Translating it yields CASSPRTSGREQFF.

In nucleotides, the CDR3 is TGTGCCAGCAGCTTCAGGCAGAACTATGGCTACACCTTC. The encoded protein is CASSFRQNYGYTF. V usage is TRBV5-4 and J usage is TRBJ1-2; D is uncertain. The germline V and J ends were trimmed by 2 bases and 2 bases, with 7 bases remaining between them. This CDR3 region has 13 residues. Per germline, CDR1 SGHNT and CDR2 YYREEE (reference sequence).

The chain carries TRBV28 and TRBJ1-5; D is uncertain. CDR3 length: 12 amino acids. The V and J ends lost 5 bases and 4 bases respectively, with 6 bases between them. Germline V lookup: CDR1 MDHEN, CDR2 SYDVKM. The CDR3 bases are TGTGCCAGCAGTGCGAGTAATCAGCCCCAGCATTTT. As protein: CASSASNQPQHF.

V and J are TRBV19 and TRBJ2-7; weak D call: TRBD2 (6 bases). CDR3 length: 12 amino acids. The germline CDR1 and CDR2 sequences are LNHDA and SQIVND (reference sequence). Trimming pared 3 bases from V and 7 bases from J, leaving 10 bases between. Here the CDR3 reads CASSIGGGEQYF. The CDR3 nucleotides read TGTGCCAGTAGTATCGGGGGTGGGGAGCAGTACTTC.

The chain links TRBV7-6 to TRBJ2-7, with a weak D call TRBD1 (5 bases). The length of the CDR3 is 15 residues. V lost 1 base and J lost 4, with 14 bases in between. The germline gives CDR1 SGHVS, CDR2 FNYEAQ. The CDR3 DNA sequence: TGTGCCAGCAGCTTAGGGTCAGGGCCAAGGTACGAGCAGTACTTC. Amino acid sequence: CASSLGSGPRYEQYF.